A selection of T cell receptor beta chains follows, all from one sample in a study of blood T cells in healthy people across ages. TCRdb used MiXCR to reprocess the 5' RACE reads, holding one entry per CDR3 protein. The data contain more than 1.4 million distinct CDR3 sequences, around two fifths of them singletons. Material for sequencing was blood. These receptors all stem from a woman in her late teens or twenties in good health. CDR3s include the opening cysteine and the closing phenylalanine or tryptophan. D genes are given only for firm matches. Some rows mark clone size as missing; the rest say once, few, many or name a class of expanded clone.

V: TRBV13
length: 17
size: few
J: TRBJ2-7
D: TRBD2
CDR3: CASSPPRLAGGSYEQYF
DNA: TGTGCCAGCAGCCCGCCAAGACTAGCGGGGGGGTCTTACGAGCAGTACTTC

V: TRBV12-3/TRBV12-4
length: 13
size: NA
J: TRBJ2-3
D: NA
CDR3: CASTPRVRHTQYF
DNA: TGTGCCAGCACTCCCCGGGTACGGCATACGCAGTATTTT

V: TRBV25-1
length: 15
size: NA
J: TRBJ1-1
D: NA
CDR3: CASTPMGGLSTEAFF
DNA: TGTGCCAGCACTCCCATGGGGGGGCTGAGCACTGAAGCTTTCTTT

V: TRBV15
length: 16
size: NA
J: TRBJ2-7
D: NA
CDR3: CVTSRRQTFYSYEQYF
DNA: TGTGTCACCAGCAGGCGACAGACCTTTTACTCCTACGAGCAGTACTTC

V: TRBV7-2
length: 16
size: NA
J: TRBJ2-3
D: TRBD2
CDR3: CASSKGSGGAPDTQYF
DNA: TGTGCCAGCAGCAAGGGAAGCGGGGGGGCCCCAGATACGCAGTATTTT

V: TRBV11-1
length: 14
size: NA
J: TRBJ2-1
D: NA
CDR3: CASSLAGPRNEQFF
DNA: TGTGCCAGCAGCTTAGCGGGTCCCCGCAATGAGCAGTTCTTC

V: TRBV20-1
length: 17
size: NA
J: TRBJ2-1
D: TRBD2
CDR3: CSAISTRAGASYNEQFF
DNA: TGCAGTGCTATTAGCACCCGAGCGGGAGCCTCCTACAATGAGCAGTTCTTC

V: TRBV6-1
length: 18
size: few
J: TRBJ2-3
D: TRBD2
CDR3: CASSRLGLAGGYTDTQYF
DNA: TGTGCCAGCAGCCGCCTGGGACTAGCGGGGGGGTACACAGATACGCAGTATTTT

V: TRBV28
length: 15
size: NA
J: TRBJ2-7
D: TRBD1
CDR3: CASSSSGQGKDEQYF
DNA: TGTGCCAGCAGTTCCTCGGGACAGGGAAAGGACGAGCAGTACTTC

V: TRBV12-3/TRBV12-4
length: 13
size: NA
J: TRBJ2-7
D: TRBD1
CDR3: CASSLETGLEQYF
DNA: TGTGCCAGCAGTTTGGAGACAGGGTTAGAGCAGTACTTC

V: TRBV2
length: 16
size: few
J: TRBJ2-6
D: TRBD1
CDR3: CASSETGSSGANVLTF
DNA: TGTGCCAGCAGTGAGACAGGGAGCTCTGGGGCCAACGTCCTGACTTTC

V: TRBV10-3
length: 15
size: NA
J: TRBJ2-2
D: TRBD2
CDR3: CAISGLAGGTGELFF
DNA: TGTGCCATCAGTGGGCTAGCGGGAGGAACCGGGGAGCTGTTTTTT

V: TRBV7-9
length: 17
size: NA
J: TRBJ2-1
D: NA
CDR3: CASSLAVAKDGYNEQFF
DNA: TGTGCCAGCAGCCTGGCCGTAGCGAAAGACGGGTACAATGAGCAGTTCTTC

V: TRBV15
length: 14
size: NA
J: TRBJ2-3
D: NA
CDR3: CATSEGGPPDTQYF
DNA: TGTGCCACCAGTGAGGGCGGCCCTCCGGATACGCAGTATTTT

V: TRBV5-6
length: 14
size: NA
J: TRBJ1-5
D: NA
CDR3: CASSTGLSGEPQHF
DNA: TGTGCCAGCAGCACAGGGCTTTCGGGCGAGCCCCAGCATTTT

V: TRBV18
length: 19
size: few
J: TRBJ2-5
D: TRBD2
CDR3: CASPSTTSGVRSIQETQYF
DNA: TGTGCCAGCCCATCCACGACTAGCGGGGTCCGGTCTATTCAAGAGACCCAGTACTTC

V: TRBV11-2
length: 19
size: few
J: TRBJ2-2
D: TRBD2
CDR3: CASSFPAHKSGGNTGELFF
DNA: TGTGCCAGCAGCTTCCCCGCCCATAAGAGCGGGGGGAACACCGGGGAGCTGTTTTTT

V: TRBV28
length: 14
size: NA
J: TRBJ1-2
D: NA
CDR3: CASELPGGARGYTF
DNA: TGTGCCAGCGAGCTTCCCGGGGGGGCAAGGGGCTACACCTTC

V: TRBV6-6
length: 16
size: few
J: TRBJ2-5
D: NA
CDR3: CASSYNVVGDQETQYF
DNA: TGTGCCAGCAGTTACAACGTCGTTGGGGACCAAGAGACCCAGTACTTC

V: TRBV3-1
length: 16
size: NA
J: TRBJ1-2
D: NA
CDR3: CASSQEGDLLGYGYTF
DNA: TGTGCCAGCAGCCAAGAGGGGGATCTTCTTGGCTATGGCTACACCTTC

V: TRBV4-1
length: 15
size: NA
J: TRBJ1-1
D: NA
CDR3: CASSQVGRANTEAFF
DNA: TGCGCCAGCAGCCAAGTTGGCAGGGCGAACACTGAAGCTTTCTTT

V: TRBV20-1
length: 14
size: few
J: TRBJ2-7
D: TRBD2
CDR3: CSAKWGLAPYEQYF
DNA: TGCAGTGCTAAATGGGGACTAGCCCCCTACGAGCAGTACTTC

V: TRBV28
length: 17
size: few
J: TRBJ1-3
D: NA
CDR3: CASSLQELGLSGNTIYF
DNA: TGTGCCAGCAGTTTACAGGAATTGGGTCTCTCTGGAAACACCATATATTTT

V: TRBV6-5
length: 12
size: few
J: TRBJ2-5
D: NA
CDR3: CARSKGWETQYF
DNA: TGTGCCAGGTCGAAGGGGTGGGAGACCCAGTACTTC

V: TRBV10-3
length: 14
size: few
J: TRBJ2-5
D: NA
CDR3: CAISVGPPQETQYF
DNA: TGTGCCATCAGTGTCGGGCCGCCCCAAGAGACCCAGTACTTC

V: TRBV10-1
length: 14
size: NA
J: TRBJ2-3
D: TRBD1
CDR3: CATGDSLATDTQYF
DNA: TGCGCCACCGGGGACAGTCTAGCCACAGATACGCAGTATTTT

V: TRBV5-1
length: 15
size: NA
J: TRBJ1-1
D: NA
CDR3: CASSLSALGDTEAFF
DNA: TGCGCCAGCAGCTTATCAGCACTGGGGGACACTGAAGCTTTCTTT

V: TRBV6-1
length: 15
size: NA
J: TRBJ1-1
D: NA
CDR3: CASSKSRDRNTEAFF
DNA: TGTGCCAGCAGTAAGTCCCGGGACCGGAACACTGAAGCTTTCTTT

V: TRBV29-1
length: 12
size: NA
J: TRBJ2-2
D: NA
CDR3: CSGTGNTGELFF
DNA: TGCAGCGGCACCGGGAACACCGGGGAGCTGTTTTTT

V: TRBV9
length: 15
size: NA
J: TRBJ1-1
D: TRBD1
CDR3: CASSVIPTGDTEAFF
DNA: TGTGCCAGCAGCGTCATCCCGACAGGGGACACTGAAGCTTTCTTT

V: TRBV5-1
length: 17
size: NA
J: TRBJ2-2
D: NA
CDR3: CASAEGRGFANTGELFF
DNA: TGCGCCAGCGCCGAGGGAAGGGGGTTCGCGAACACCGGGGAGCTGTTTTTT

V: TRBV16
length: 14
size: few
J: TRBJ2-3
D: NA
CDR3: CASSQRTRTDTQYF
DNA: TGTGCCAGCAGCCAACGAACTAGAACAGATACGCAGTATTTT

V: TRBV4-1
length: 15
size: NA
J: TRBJ1-5
D: NA
CDR3: CASGQEMGLNQPQHF
DNA: TGCGCCAGCGGCCAAGAAATGGGACTCAATCAGCCCCAGCATTTT

V: TRBV20-1
length: 16
size: few
J: TRBJ1-4
D: NA
CDR3: CSAPSAGAALNEKLFF
DNA: TGCAGTGCCCCTTCCGCAGGGGCCGCACTTAATGAAAAACTGTTTTTT

V: TRBV28
length: 14
size: few
J: TRBJ2-5
D: TRBD1
CDR3: CASSYPGQGRSQYF
DNA: TGTGCCAGCAGTTACCCGGGACAGGGCCGTTCCCAGTACTTC

V: TRBV6-2/TRBV6-3
length: 14
size: few
J: TRBJ2-7
D: TRBD1
CDR3: CASSDEGAPYEQYF
DNA: TGTGCCAGCAGTGACGAGGGGGCACCCTACGAGCAGTACTTC

V: TRBV20-1
length: 20
size: few
J: TRBJ2-1
D: TRBD1
CDR3: CSARKVTGGSSGLLYNEQFF
DNA: TGCAGTGCTCGAAAGGTGACAGGGGGCTCTAGCGGATTACTCTACAATGAGCAGTTCTTC

V: TRBV9
length: 15
size: NA
J: TRBJ1-1
D: TRBD1
CDR3: CASSVTMGQGSEAFF
DNA: TGTGCCAGCAGCGTAACCATGGGACAGGGTTCTGAAGCTTTCTTT

V: TRBV5-1
length: 13
size: few
J: TRBJ2-7
D: TRBD1
CDR3: CASGTANSYEQYF
DNA: TGCGCCAGCGGGACAGCGAACTCCTACGAGCAGTACTTC

V: TRBV6-6
length: 16
size: NA
J: TRBJ1-1
D: NA
CDR3: CASSYSNPRMNTEAFF
DNA: TGTGCCAGCAGTTACTCGAACCCGAGAATGAACACTGAAGCTTTCTTT

V: TRBV12-3/TRBV12-4
length: 17
size: few
J: TRBJ2-3
D: TRBD2
CDR3: CASSPTPGLASRDTQYF
DNA: TGTGCCAGCAGCCCAACCCCGGGACTAGCTAGTCGAGATACGCAGTATTTT

V: TRBV6-5
length: 14
size: NA
J: TRBJ1-6
D: TRBD1
CDR3: CASNAGQGRTPLHF
DNA: TGTGCCAGCAACGCCGGACAGGGCCGAACACCCCTCCACTTT

V: TRBV5-1
length: 14
size: NA
J: TRBJ1-1
D: TRBD1
CDR3: CASSRTGDRTEAFF
DNA: TGCGCCAGCAGCCGGACAGGGGATCGGACTGAAGCTTTCTTT

V: TRBV28
length: 15
size: NA
J: TRBJ2-3
D: TRBD2
CDR3: CASRGGGGNTDTQYF
DNA: TGTGCCAGCAGGGGTGGGGGGGGTAACACAGATACGCAGTATTTT

V: TRBV20-1
length: 17
size: NA
J: TRBJ2-1
D: NA
CDR3: CSARSGLARSSYNEQFF
DNA: TGCAGTGCTAGGTCGGGGCTAGCGAGGAGCTCCTACAATGAGCAGTTCTTC

V: TRBV10-3
length: 13
size: few
J: TRBJ2-1
D: NA
CDR3: CAISEREGGLQFF
DNA: TGTGCCATCAGTGAGCGAGAAGGTGGACTACAGTTCTTC

V: TRBV6-5
length: 13
size: NA
J: TRBJ2-7
D: TRBD1
CDR3: CATRGQGTYEQYF
DNA: TGTGCCACCAGGGGACAGGGAACCTACGAGCAGTACTTC

V: TRBV3-1
length: 17
size: NA
J: TRBJ2-3
D: TRBD2
CDR3: CASSHPIAGDSTDTQYF
DNA: TGTGCCAGCAGCCATCCCATAGCGGGGGATAGCACAGATACGCAGTATTTT

V: TRBV6-1
length: 15
size: NA
J: TRBJ1-5
D: NA
CDR3: CASSESIYSNQPQHF
DNA: TGTGCCAGCAGTGAATCGATATATAGCAATCAGCCCCAGCATTTT

V: TRBV2
length: 12
size: NA
J: TRBJ2-6
D: NA
CDR3: CAGHSGANVLTF
DNA: TGTGCCGGCCACTCTGGGGCCAACGTCCTGACTTTC

V: TRBV7-9
length: 15
size: NA
J: TRBJ2-5
D: TRBD2
CDR3: CASRRRLAEDNEQYF
DNA: TGTGCCAGCAGACGACGACTAGCGGAAGACAATGAGCAGTACTTC

V: TRBV6-5
length: 16
size: few
J: TRBJ2-7
D: NA
CDR3: CASTPGGTLSSYEQYF
DNA: TGTGCCAGCACTCCGGGCGGGACTCTAAGCTCCTACGAGCAGTACTTC

V: TRBV7-9
length: 13
size: NA
J: TRBJ1-2
D: TRBD1
CDR3: CASSNRGDYGYTF
DNA: TGTGCCAGCTCAAACAGGGGTGACTATGGCTACACCTTC

V: TRBV15
length: 19
size: few
J: TRBJ2-5
D: TRBD2
CDR3: CATSRDRGLAGEGQETQYF
DNA: TGTGCCACCAGCAGAGATAGGGGACTAGCGGGAGAAGGCCAAGAGACCCAGTACTTC